A selection of T cell receptor beta chains follows, all from one sample in a study of CXCR3-negative and CXCR3-positive naive CD8 T cells. TCRdb reworked the 5' RACE reads into one entry per CDR3 protein, no DNA. The data include tens of thousands of distinct CDR3 sequences; the top ten clones carry less than 0.6%. The sequenced sample was naive CXCR3+ CD8+ T cells from blood. The receptor source for this set is a human donor in good health. Some clones in this sample may be carry-over from other donors' samples. Each CDR3 is given with its conserved first and last residue.

>15|TRBV9|TRBJ1-1
CASSFLDNTNTEAFF
>15|TRBV3-1|TRBJ2-7
CASSQDGGLAYEQYF
>15|TRBV28|TRBJ2-3
CASSLLGTPTDTQYF
>15|TRBV12-3/TRBV12-4|TRBJ2-1
CASSFASGYFNEQFF
>19|TRBV15|TRBJ2-3
CATSNIRDEGAWPGDTQYF
>14|TRBV28|TRBJ1-5
CASSPRQGLQPQHF
>13|TRBV10-3|TRBJ1-5
CAISESHDQPQHF
>14|TRBV28|TRBJ2-1
CASSFLGLADEQFF
>14|TRBV19|TRBJ2-7
CASSPSGTGIEQYF
>11|TRBV27|TRBJ1-1
CASRLLSEAFF
>14|TRBV6-4|TRBJ2-3
CASSGSTAPDTQYF
>14|TRBV6-2/TRBV6-3|TRBJ2-1
CASSKGRGVDEQFF
>14|TRBV27|TRBJ1-2
CASSSAGLGHGYTF
>17|TRBV7-6|TRBJ2-5
CASSRQRDAGWEETQYF
>12|TRBV28|TRBJ1-1
CASRLDRVGAFF
>14|TRBV21-1|TRBJ2-7
CASSKGEGCYEQYF
>14|TRBV29-1|TRBJ2-3
CSVDRRASTDTQYF
>16|TRBV7-6|TRBJ1-3
CASSLVIRDSGNTIYF
>16|TRBV28|TRBJ2-7
CASSLVVGTAAYEQYF
>18|TRBV4-3|TRBJ2-2
CASSHVPSGRWGAGELFF
>15|TRBV12-3/TRBV12-4|TRBJ2-1
CASSTGTGDSGEQFF
>12|TRBV7-9|TRBJ1-1
CASSLRGTEAFF